This T cell receptor beta chain came from a study of T cell responses to AZD1222 COVID-19 vaccine. The CDR3 contains 12 residues. V lost 3 bases, J lost 8 bases, and 6 bases stayed unmatched. Per germline, CDR1 GTSNPN and CDR2 SVGIG (reference sequence). Method: immunoSEQ multiplex PCR; TCRdb's copy keeps in-frame clones and lacks some. The data hold about 140,000 clones, with around nine tenths observed a single time. A single count supports this clone. Its target is not known. Overall study findings and caveats: White British donors predominated, females outnumbered males, and clonal diversity was possibly underestimated. Only a handful of AZD1222 recipients, about six in all, had baseline seropositivity. Unmutated variant regions reportedly attract nearly half of all spike-specific TCRs.

The chain couples TRBV30 to TRBJ1-2; TRBD1 agrees at 7 bases. The sequencing here drew on peripheral blood, taken on day 0 of AZD1222 vaccination. The sequence was collected from an adult in good health. The CDR3 here is CAWRRQGHGYTF. CDR3 coding DNA: TGTGCCTGGAGGCGACAGGGACACGGCTACACCTTC. Combining the CDR3 with reference TRBV30 and TRBJ1-2 gives the whole variable domain SQTIHQWPATLVQPVGSPLSLECTVEGTSNPNLYWYRQAAGRGLQLLFYSVGIGQISSEVPQNLSASRPQDRQFILSSKKLLLSDSGFYLCAWRRQGHGYTFGSGTRLTVV.